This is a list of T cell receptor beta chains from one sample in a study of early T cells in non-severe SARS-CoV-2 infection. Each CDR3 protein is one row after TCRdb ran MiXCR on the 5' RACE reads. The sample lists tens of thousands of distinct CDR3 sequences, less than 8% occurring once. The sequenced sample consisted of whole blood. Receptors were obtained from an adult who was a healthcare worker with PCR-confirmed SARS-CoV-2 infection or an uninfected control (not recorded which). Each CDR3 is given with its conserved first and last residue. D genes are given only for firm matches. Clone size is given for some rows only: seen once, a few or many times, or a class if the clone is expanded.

TGTGCCAGCAGCCTGGGACTGTCGAACACTGAAGCTTTCTTT | CASSLGLSNTEAFF | 14 | many | TRBJ1-1 | TRBV11-2 | NA
TGTGCCACCAGTGATTTGGCTACGCCCTTTAGCACAGATACGCAGTATTTT | CATSDLATPFSTDTQYF | 17 | NA | TRBJ2-3 | TRBV24-1 | NA
TGCGCCAGCAGCCAAGTACCCACAGGGTTAATAGCTTTCTTT | CASSQVPTGLIAFF | 14 | NA | TRBJ1-1 | TRBV4-1 | NA
TGTGCCAGCAGCTTACGGCCCAACAGGGTCTCCTACGAGCAGTACTTC | CASSLRPNRVSYEQYF | 16 | NA | TRBJ2-7 | TRBV7-2 | NA
TGTGCCAGCAGCTTAGTCCAGGGTTATGTCGGGGAGCTGTTTTTT | CASSLVQGYVGELFF | 15 | many | TRBJ2-2 | TRBV11-2 | NA
TGTGCCAGCAGTTTAAGAGGGTCGGGCGAGCAGTACTTC | CASSLRGSGEQYF | 13 | many | TRBJ2-7 | TRBV12-3/TRBV12-4 | NA
TGTGCCAGCAGACCTATGGGGCAGAGGAACACTGAAGCTTTCTTT | CASRPMGQRNTEAFF | 15 | few | TRBJ1-1 | TRBV12-3/TRBV12-4 | NA
TGTGCCAGCAGAGACAGGGGGCTAATGAATGAGCAGTTCTTC | CASRDRGLMNEQFF | 14 | few | TRBJ2-1 | TRBV27 | TRBD1
TGCAGTGCTAGAGTTACCGGAATACAAGAGACCCAGTACTTC | CSARVTGIQETQYF | 14 | many | TRBJ2-5 | TRBV20-1 | NA
TGTGCCAGCAGCCCTGGACAGGGAATTAACTATGGCTACACCTTC | CASSPGQGINYGYTF | 15 | NA | TRBJ1-2 | TRBV5-4 | TRBD1
TGTGCCAGCAGCTCAGTGGTGGGGTATAGCAACGAGCAGTACTTC | CASSSVVGYSNEQYF | 15 | many | TRBJ2-7 | TRBV11-2 | NA
TGTGCCAGCAGCTTATGGACCCAGAACACTGAAGCTTTCTTT | CASSLWTQNTEAFF | 14 | few | TRBJ1-1 | TRBV11-2 | NA
TGTGCCAGCAGTTTGCCCGCTCGGGACGAGCAGTACTTC | CASSLPARDEQYF | 13 | many | TRBJ2-7 | TRBV28 | NA
TGTGCCTCCGGGACAGGGTCCCCTGGAAACACCATATATTTT | CASGTGSPGNTIYF | 14 | NA | TRBJ1-3 | TRBV10-3 | TRBD1
TGCTTAGCGGGGGGTATAGATACGCAGTATTTT | CLAGGIDTQYF | 11 | once | TRBJ2-3 | TRBV20-1 | TRBD2
TGTGCCAGCAGCCCACGCGGACGGGGAAAAGGCACAGATACGCAGTATTTT | CASSPRGRGKGTDTQYF | 17 | few | TRBJ2-3 | TRBV7-2 | NA
TGTGCCAGCAGCTTGTTCGCCTGGGGCGGGGGTAGCACAGATACGCAGTATTTT | CASSLFAWGGGSTDTQYF | 18 | NA | TRBJ2-3 | TRBV5-4 | TRBD2
TGTGCCAGCAGTTTGGGTGCCGGGTCCCCCTACGAGCAGTACTTC | CASSLGAGSPYEQYF | 15 | NA | TRBJ2-7 | TRBV12-3/TRBV12-4 | NA
TGTGCCAGCAGTTACATCCCGACAGGGGATAGTGGCTACACCTTC | CASSYIPTGDSGYTF | 15 | many | TRBJ1-2 | TRBV6-5 | TRBD1
TGTGCCAGTAGTCCGAAGACAGGCCTCTCCTACAATGAGCAGTTCTTC | CASSPKTGLSYNEQFF | 16 | many | TRBJ2-1 | TRBV19 | NA
TGTGCCAGCAGTTCGGGACTAGCGGGGGGGCATCAAGAGACCCAGTACTTC | CASSSGLAGGHQETQYF | 17 | many | TRBJ2-5 | TRBV28 | TRBD2
TGTGCCAGCAGTTTATTTGGCAGGGTTCTCCCAGATACGCAGTATTTT | CASSLFGRVLPDTQYF | 16 | many | TRBJ2-3 | TRBV28 | NA
TGTGCCAGCACCATCAATTTTCACGGCTACACCTTC | CASTINFHGYTF | 12 | many | TRBJ1-2 | TRBV12-3/TRBV12-4 | NA
TGTGCCCACCGAAGTAGCGGGGTAGAGACCCAGTACTTC | CAHRSSGVETQYF | 13 | NA | TRBJ2-5 | TRBV30 | TRBD2
TGTGCCAGCAGAGGGACAGGGGCATTGAACATTCAGTACTTC | CASRGTGALNIQYF | 14 | few | TRBJ2-4 | TRBV2 | TRBD1
TGCAGTGCTAGCAGGACTAGAGGGGCCATAGATGCGCAGTATTTT | CSASRTRGAIDAQYF | 15 | NA | TRBJ2-3 | TRBV20-1 | TRBD2
TGCAGTGCTAGAAAGACAGGGCTCGCGAACACCGGGGAGCTGTTTTTT | CSARKTGLANTGELFF | 16 | NA | TRBJ2-2 | TRBV20-1 | TRBD1
TGTGCCAGCAGCCCCCAAGAGCCGCCCAGTAATGCTTTCTTT | CASSPQEPPSNAFF | 14 | many | TRBJ1-1 | TRBV6-5 | NA
TGTGCCAGCACTCTGACTCCCACTAACTATGGCTACACCTTC | CASTLTPTNYGYTF | 14 | NA | TRBJ1-2 | TRBV12-3/TRBV12-4 | NA
TGTGCCAGCAGCTTCCTACGGCTAAACACTGAAGCTTTCTTT | CASSFLRLNTEAFF | 14 | many | TRBJ1-1 | TRBV7-2 | NA
TGTGCCAGCAGTGGAGGACAGGGAGGATCCTATAATTCACCCCTCCACTTT | CASSGGQGGSYNSPLHF | 17 | few | TRBJ1-6 | TRBV2 | TRBD1
TGTGCCAGCAGTCTCACCTTAGCGGGGGGGCATGACGAGCAGTACTTC | CASSLTLAGGHDEQYF | 16 | NA | TRBJ2-7 | TRBV28 | TRBD2
TGTGCCACCAGCAGACTCGACGGAGACTACGAGCAGTACTTC | CATSRLDGDYEQYF | 14 | NA | TRBJ2-7 | TRBV15 | NA
TGTGCCAGCTCACCCGACAGGAAACACACCGGGGAGCTGTTTTTT | CASSPDRKHTGELFF | 15 | NA | TRBJ2-2 | TRBV18 | NA
TGTGCTAGTGGTTTGGTACTTATTGGGACTAGCGGGACCCACGACACAGATACGCAGTATTTT | CASGLVLIGTSGTHDTDTQYF | 21 | many | TRBJ2-3 | TRBV12-5 | TRBD2
TGCGCCAGCAGCTTGAGTCAGGGTTACTCCTACGAGCAGTACTTC | CASSLSQGYSYEQYF | 15 | NA | TRBJ2-7 | TRBV5-1 | NA
TGTGCCAGCAGTGTTGGGGTCAACGAAGTCGTGGAGACCCAGTACTTC | CASSVGVNEVVETQYF | 16 | many | TRBJ2-5 | TRBV6-1 | NA
TGCAGCGCCAGGACAGGGGTCAATCAGCCCCAGCATTTT | CSARTGVNQPQHF | 13 | many | TRBJ1-5 | TRBV29-1 | TRBD1
TGTGCCAGCAGCTTAGAGGGCAACCCCTCTGAAAAACTGTTTTTT | CASSLEGNPSEKLFF | 15 | many | TRBJ1-4 | TRBV7-2 | NA
TGTGCCAGCAGTTTATATGGGGGCGGTGGCTACACCTTC | CASSLYGGGGYTF | 13 | many | TRBJ1-2 | TRBV27 | NA
TGCGCCAGCAGCTTGAGGTCAGGGGAAAACTACGAGCAGTACTTC | CASSLRSGENYEQYF | 15 | few | TRBJ2-7 | TRBV5-1 | NA
TGTGCCAGCAGCGTAGGGTCCGGCGCCCCAAACACCGGGGAGCTGTTTTTT | CASSVGSGAPNTGELFF | 17 | NA | TRBJ2-2 | TRBV9 | NA
TGTGCCAGCAGCCACACGGGTACGCAGTATTTT | CASSHTGTQYF | 11 | many | TRBJ2-3 | TRBV27 | NA
TGTGCCAGCAGCCCTAGTCGACTCCCAGGGGCAGAGACCCAGTACTTC | CASSPSRLPGAETQYF | 16 | many | TRBJ2-5 | TRBV11-2 | NA
TGCAGCGTTGAAAGACAGGGGGAGCAAGAGACCCAGTACTTC | CSVERQGEQETQYF | 14 | few | TRBJ2-5 | TRBV29-1 | TRBD1
TGTGCCAGCAGCCTTCGGACAGCGGGGGCAATTGGCTCACCCCTCCACTTT | CASSLRTAGAIGSPLHF | 17 | many | TRBJ1-6 | TRBV7-2 | NA
TGCAGCGTTGAAAGGCACGGAGCAGGTGACACCGGGGAGCTGTTTTTT | CSVERHGAGDTGELFF | 16 | many | TRBJ2-2 | TRBV29-1 | NA
TGTGCCAGCAGTCAGGACGGCTACGAGCAGTACTTC | CASSQDGYEQYF | 12 | few | TRBJ2-7 | TRBV5-4 | NA
TGTGCCATCGGGTTAGCAGAGACCCAGTACTTC | CAIGLAETQYF | 11 | NA | TRBJ2-5 | TRBV10-3 | NA
TGTGCCAGCAGCCAAGAGCAGGGTGGTCAGCCCCAGCATTTT | CASSQEQGGQPQHF | 14 | NA | TRBJ1-5 | TRBV3-1 | NA
TGTGCCAGCAGCTACCTGGCCAATGAGCAGTTCTTC | CASSYLANEQFF | 12 | many | TRBJ2-1 | TRBV11-2 | NA
TGTGCCAGTAGTATGGACCTATACGAGCAGTACTTC | CASSMDLYEQYF | 12 | NA | TRBJ2-7 | TRBV19 | NA
TGTGCCGCCGGGAGGAGATACAATGAGCAGTTCTTC | CAAGRRYNEQFF | 12 | many | TRBJ2-1 | TRBV24-1 | TRBD2
TGCAGCGGCCGTGGGGGTGGTGGAAACACCATATATTTT | CSGRGGGGNTIYF | 13 | many | TRBJ1-3 | TRBV29-1 | NA